Included here is one T cell receptor (beta chain) sequence, with context. This clonotype was detected many times. Its specific antigen is unknown. Base qualities are not provided; no much larger clone lies one nucleotide away. For repertoire sequencing, the TCR beta CDR3 regions were amplified from RNA transcripts. HTBI primers and the Qiagen OneStep RT-PCR kit were used in a first-round RT-PCR, which was followed by a second-round multiplex PCR, size selection and purification. The libraries underwent paired-end sequencing with 100 bp reads on an Illumina HiSeq2000. Under the source paper's analysis protocol: SOAPnuke was used for read processing, and reads with adapters, uncalled bases, a mean Phred below 15, or no exact constant-primer or identifier match were discarded. High-quality paired reads were merged with COPE v1.2.5. Clonotypes were defined as unique nucleotide sequences and were aligned to IMGT TRB V, D and J references using MiTCR v1.1. The analysis was limited to V-J combinations with a frequency above 0.0001, which together covered 99% to 99.2% of the repertoires. For each V-J combination, a TCR clonal expansion and chaos score was defined as F50 clonal expansion divided by the chaos observed in the TCRdist matrix. Features were reduced by Welch's t-statistics and random forest to approximately 13 V-J combinations, which fed a naive Bayes classifier. The similarity between thyroid and blood repertoires was quantified using the Morisita-Horn index. Using fastp trimming at Q25 and MiXCR clonotype assembly, TCRdb reanalyzed the public sequencing data and kept in-frame beta chains. Each entry is one CDR3 protein sequence, shown with its most common DNA and genes. The V and J calls follow TCRdb's processing rather than the paper's. For this sample there are roughly 410,000 distinct CDR3 sequences; roughly 14% appear just once. The leading ten clones occupy 5.5% to 7% of the sample.

The sample comes from a study of Graves' ophthalmopathy and Graves' hyperthyroidism (dated by TCRdb to 2016 to 2018). For the study in its entirety: Peripheral blood was collected at initial diagnosis, before any treatment. To explore V-J signatures distinguishing ophthalmopathy from hyperthyroidism, a discovery set of 100 or so patients (fewer than 45 ophthalmopathy, about 57 stable hyperthyroidism) was enrolled. In total, some 140 blood samples were TCR-sequenced: 40 to 45 ophthalmopathy, around 75 hyperthyroidism and some 17 hyperthyroidism-to-ophthalmopathy patients. In more than five hyperthyroidism patients, the T-cell repertoires found in thyroid tissue were compared with those found in blood. Once sampling was done, hyperthyroidism patients were given methimazole at a starting dose of 30 mg daily, while ophthalmopathy patients were given high-dose intravenous methylprednisolone. TCR beta repertoire signatures were used to distinguish Graves' ophthalmopathy from Graves' hyperthyroidism and to predict progression to ophthalmopathy. For training and testing, the approximately 97 patients in the discovery cohort were randomly divided in a 7:3 ratio. The independent validation cohort included 18 to 20 hyperthyroidism patients plus 17 patients who later progressed from hyperthyroidism to ophthalmopathy. Study-wide conclusions, independent of this receptor: In validation, the model predicted ophthalmopathy progression with about 71% sensitivity and roughly 72% specificity; 12 predicted patients were CT-confirmed with GO in a median of 6.5 months. Sample size was not statistically predetermined, and group allocation was not concealed from the investigators. Most expanded thyroid clonotypes with frequency above 0.001 were also detected in blood, suggesting blood repertoires may reflect the thyroid immune response. Ophthalmopathy was separated from stable hyperthyroidism by the 13-signature model with around 89% sensitivity and around 81% specificity in cross-validation and with 80%/75% in the test set.

The germline ends are 15 bases apart after V is trimmed by 6 bases and J by 4 bases. From the cysteine up to the phenylalanine, the CDR3 has a length of 14 residues. Only the CDR3 portion is preserved as DNA: 42 bases, with reading frame beginning at the first base. As encoded in the germline V gene, CDR1 is SGHTA while CDR2 is FQGNSA. Hyperthyroidism was defined as stable when no progression to ophthalmopathy occurred within 18 months of follow-up. Hyperthyroidism patients were newly diagnosed, with disease duration under 2 months, and aged 18 to 65 years. Patients with other autoimmune diseases, uncontrolled infections, pregnancy or lactation were excluded from the study. Clinical symptoms, serum thyroxine, TRAb, thyroid ultrasound and orbital computed tomography were used for diagnosis. Ficoll-Paque density gradient centrifugation was used to isolate PBMCs from 9.5 to 10 ml of fresh peripheral blood. Total RNA was extracted using Trizol reagent, and RNA quality was checked on an Agilent 2100 Bioanalyzer.

The sequenced sample was peripheral blood. The V gene is TRBV7-2 and the J gene is TRBJ1-2; TRBD1 is perhaps the D gene, given 6 matching bases. This sequence originates from a woman under 30 with stable Graves' hyperthyroidism. Donor details come from another sample of the same person, matched by shared clones. The CDR3 reads CASRDTGSPYGYTF. Read as DNA, the sequence is TGTGCCAGCAGGGATACAGGGTCGCCCTATGGCTACACCTTC.